The present TCR beta chain was sequenced within a study of Ad26.COV2.S vaccination and SARS-CoV-2 variants. As concerns this clone: As yet, its antigen is unknown.

The treatment was: roughly 20 received Ad26.COV2.S at low or high dose, single or two shots; about five received placebo; per-sample allocation not given. On day 63 after the first injection, vaccine and placebo recipients gave samples. Per the germline V gene, CDR1 is SEHNR and CDR2 is FQNEAQ (reference sequence). With 2 bases removed from V and 4 bases from J, the gap between germline ends came to 11 bases. The CDR3 runs 14 residues. The assay was immunoSEQ multiplex PCR, and TCRdb's table has in-frame clones only and misses some. The repertoire consists of about 430,000 clones, with roughly 90% occurring once and the leading ten covering 9.5% to 15%. Points from the study as a whole: Non-spike TCR breadth was similar in vaccine and placebo recipients.

The material was peripheral blood, obtained in a trial of Ad26.COV2.S vaccine versus placebo. The origin of this receptor is a person aged 18-65 years who received the Ad26.COV2.S COVID-19 vaccine or a placebo. The chain has TRBV7-9 and TRBJ1-1, with D hard to call. CDR3 residues: CASSLSEIATEAFF. CDR3 DNA sequence: TGTGCCAGCAGCTTATCAGAGATTGCCACTGAAGCTTTCTTT.